This T cell receptor (beta chain) is from a study of blood T cell repertoires in COVID-19. Whole-study context: Acute and convalescent COVID-19 specimens originated in the United States, Italy and Spain.

In the authors' methods: Estimates of nucleated cell counts were drawn from the amplification of reference gene primers. The protocol was immunoSEQ multiplex PCR, while the TCRdb copy is restricted to in-frame clones and leaves out a portion. D and trimming were read from the DNA, whereas the V and J calls and clone size are those reported in that table. The sample includes tens of thousands of clones, 90% seen only once; the top ten take roughly 7%. Unmatched junction bases numbered 8, after V lost 7 bases and J lost 4 bases. There are 14 residues in the CDR3. The germline V gene encodes CDR1 SNHLY and CDR2 FYNNEI.

Sample: peripheral blood. The receptor's source is a man aged 18 to 29 with COVID-19, enrolled during active disease. The gene calls are TRBV2 and TRBJ2-3; 7 bases are a match to TRBD1. The CDR3 nucleotides are TGTGCCAGCATCCCGCGTCAGGGGGCAGATACGCAGTATTTT. Translating gives CASIPRQGADTQYF.